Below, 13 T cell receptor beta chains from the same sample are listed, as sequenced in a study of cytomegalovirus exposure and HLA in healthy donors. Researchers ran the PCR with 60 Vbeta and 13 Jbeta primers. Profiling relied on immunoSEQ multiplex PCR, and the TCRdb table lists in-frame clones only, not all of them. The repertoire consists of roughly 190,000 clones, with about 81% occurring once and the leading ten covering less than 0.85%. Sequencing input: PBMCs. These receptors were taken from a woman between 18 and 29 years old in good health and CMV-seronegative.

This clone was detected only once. CDR3 DNA: TGTGCCAGCAGTCGATCCCGGGACAGAGATCAAGAGACCCAGTACTTC. It yields the protein CASSRSRDRDQETQYF. The gene calls are TRBV7-9 and TRBJ2-5, with 7 bases matching TRBD1. CDR3 length: 16 amino acids. The V gene's germline CDR1 is SEHNR and CDR2 FQNEAQ (reference sequence). With 6 bases clipped from V and 2 bases from J, the junction kept 12 bases outside the gene matches.

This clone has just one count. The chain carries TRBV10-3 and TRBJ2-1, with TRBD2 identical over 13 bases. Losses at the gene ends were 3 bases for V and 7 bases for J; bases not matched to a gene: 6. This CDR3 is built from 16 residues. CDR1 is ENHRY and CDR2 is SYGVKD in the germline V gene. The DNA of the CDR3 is TGTGCCATCAGTGACTACACTAGCGGGAGGGCGAATGAGCAGTTCTTC. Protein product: CAISDYTSGRANEQFF.

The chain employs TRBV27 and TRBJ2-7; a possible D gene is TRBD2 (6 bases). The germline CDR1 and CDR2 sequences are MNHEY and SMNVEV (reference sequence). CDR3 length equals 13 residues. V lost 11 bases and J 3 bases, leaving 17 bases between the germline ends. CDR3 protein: CASSGTPYYEQYF. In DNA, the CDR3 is TGTGCCTCCTCCGGGACTCCGTACTACGAGCAGTACTTC.

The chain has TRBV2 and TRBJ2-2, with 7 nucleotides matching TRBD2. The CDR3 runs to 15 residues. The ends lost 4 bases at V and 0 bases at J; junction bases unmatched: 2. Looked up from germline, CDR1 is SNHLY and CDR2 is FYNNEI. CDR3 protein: CASSARETNTGELFF. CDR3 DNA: TGTGCCAGCAGTGCGCGGGAGACGAACACCGGGGAGCTGTTTTTT.

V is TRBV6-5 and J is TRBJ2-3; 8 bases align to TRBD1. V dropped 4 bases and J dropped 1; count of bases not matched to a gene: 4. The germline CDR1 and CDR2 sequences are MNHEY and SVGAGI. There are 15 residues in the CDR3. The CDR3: CASSSSQGGTDTQYF. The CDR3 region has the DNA TGTGCCAGCAGTTCCTCACAGGGGGGCACAGATACGCAGTATTTT.

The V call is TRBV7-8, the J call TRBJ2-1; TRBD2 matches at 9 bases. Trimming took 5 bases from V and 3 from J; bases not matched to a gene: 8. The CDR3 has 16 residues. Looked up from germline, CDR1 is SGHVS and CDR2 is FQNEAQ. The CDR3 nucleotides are TGTGCCAGCAGCCCGTCGCTAGCGGGATACTACAATGAGCAGTTCTTC. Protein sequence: CASSPSLAGYYNEQFF.

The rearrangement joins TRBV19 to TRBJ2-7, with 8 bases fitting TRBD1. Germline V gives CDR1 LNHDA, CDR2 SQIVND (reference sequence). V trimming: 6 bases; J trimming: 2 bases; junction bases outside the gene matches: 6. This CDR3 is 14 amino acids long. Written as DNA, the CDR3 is TGTGCCAGTAGCCGACAGGGGCCCCCCTACGAGCAGTACTTC. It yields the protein CASSRQGPPYEQYF.

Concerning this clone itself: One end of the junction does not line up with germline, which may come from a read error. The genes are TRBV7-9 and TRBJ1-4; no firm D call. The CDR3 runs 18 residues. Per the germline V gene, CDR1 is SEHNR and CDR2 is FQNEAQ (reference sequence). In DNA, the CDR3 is TGTTCCAGCAGCTTAGCAGGCCGGGCCGAGGGCTTGGATGAAAAACTGTTTTTT. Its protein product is CSSSLAGRAEGLDEKLFF.

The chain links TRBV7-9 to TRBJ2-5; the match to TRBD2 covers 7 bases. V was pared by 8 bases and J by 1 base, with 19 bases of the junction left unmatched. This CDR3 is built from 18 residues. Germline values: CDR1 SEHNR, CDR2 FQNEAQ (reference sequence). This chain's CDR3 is CASPPPTMGGSIQETQYF. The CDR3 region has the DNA TGTGCCAGCCCTCCCCCCACTATGGGAGGGTCGATCCAAGAGACCCAGTACTTC.

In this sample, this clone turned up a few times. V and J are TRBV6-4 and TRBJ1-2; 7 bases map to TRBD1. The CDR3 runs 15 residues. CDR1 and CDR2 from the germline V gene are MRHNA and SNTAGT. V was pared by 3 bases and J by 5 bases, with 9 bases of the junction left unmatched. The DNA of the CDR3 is TGTGCCAGCAGTGAATATCCTCCCAGGGGGTATGGCTACACCTTC. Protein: CASSEYPPRGYGYTF.

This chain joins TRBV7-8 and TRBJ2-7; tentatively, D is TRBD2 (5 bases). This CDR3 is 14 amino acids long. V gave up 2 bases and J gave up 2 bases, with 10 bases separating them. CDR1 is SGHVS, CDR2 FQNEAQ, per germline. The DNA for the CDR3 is TGTGCCAGCAGCTTAACGGGAACTGCCTACGAGCAGTACTTC. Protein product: CASSLTGTAYEQYF. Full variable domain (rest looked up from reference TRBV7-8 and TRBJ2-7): GAGVSQSPRYKVAKRGQDVALRCDPISGHVSLFWYQQALGQGPEFLTYFQNEAQLDKSGLPSDRFFAERPEGSVSTLKIQRTQQEDSAVYLCASSLTGTAYEQYFGPGTRLTVT.

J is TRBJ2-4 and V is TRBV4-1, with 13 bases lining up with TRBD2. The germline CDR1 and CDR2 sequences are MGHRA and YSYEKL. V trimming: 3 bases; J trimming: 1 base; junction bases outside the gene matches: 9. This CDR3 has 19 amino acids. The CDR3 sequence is CASSHDPGLAGDAKNIQYF. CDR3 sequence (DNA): TGCGCCAGCAGCCACGATCCCGGACTAGCGGGAGACGCCAAAAACATTCAGTACTTC.

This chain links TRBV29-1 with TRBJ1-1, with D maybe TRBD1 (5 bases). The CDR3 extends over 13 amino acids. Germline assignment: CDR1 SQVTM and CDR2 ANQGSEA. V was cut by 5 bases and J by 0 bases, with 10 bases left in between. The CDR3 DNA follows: TGCAGCGTTACCAGGGTACTGAACACTGAAGCTTTCTTT. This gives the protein CSVTRVLNTEAFF. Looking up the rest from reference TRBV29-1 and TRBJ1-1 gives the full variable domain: SAVISQKPSRDICQRGTSLTIQCQVDSQVTMMFWYRQQPGQSLTLIATANQGSEATYESGFVIDKFPISRPNLTFSTLTVSNMSPEDSSIYLCSVTRVLNTEAFFGQGTRLTVV.